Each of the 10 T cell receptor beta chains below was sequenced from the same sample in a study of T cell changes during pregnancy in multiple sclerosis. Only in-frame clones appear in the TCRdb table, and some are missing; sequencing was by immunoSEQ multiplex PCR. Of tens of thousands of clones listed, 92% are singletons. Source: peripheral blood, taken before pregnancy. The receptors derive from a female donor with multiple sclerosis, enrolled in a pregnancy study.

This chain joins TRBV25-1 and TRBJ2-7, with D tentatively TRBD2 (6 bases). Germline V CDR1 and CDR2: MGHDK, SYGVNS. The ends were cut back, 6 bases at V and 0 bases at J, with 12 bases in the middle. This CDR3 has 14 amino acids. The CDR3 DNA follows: TGTGCCAGCAGGGGGGGTTTAAGCTCCTACGAGCAGTACTTC. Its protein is CASRGGLSSYEQYF.

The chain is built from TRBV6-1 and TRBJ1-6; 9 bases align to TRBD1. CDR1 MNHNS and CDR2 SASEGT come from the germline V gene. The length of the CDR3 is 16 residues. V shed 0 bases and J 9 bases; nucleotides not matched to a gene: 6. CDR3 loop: CASSEALGTGISPLHF. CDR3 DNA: TGTGCCAGCAGTGAAGCGTTAGGGACAGGGATTTCACCCCTCCACTTT.

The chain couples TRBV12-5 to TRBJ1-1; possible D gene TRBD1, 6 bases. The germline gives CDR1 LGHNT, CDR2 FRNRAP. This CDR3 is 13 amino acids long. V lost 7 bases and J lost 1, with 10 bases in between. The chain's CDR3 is CASALGANTEAFF. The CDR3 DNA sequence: TGTGCTAGTGCCTTGGGGGCGAACACTGAAGCTTTCTTT.

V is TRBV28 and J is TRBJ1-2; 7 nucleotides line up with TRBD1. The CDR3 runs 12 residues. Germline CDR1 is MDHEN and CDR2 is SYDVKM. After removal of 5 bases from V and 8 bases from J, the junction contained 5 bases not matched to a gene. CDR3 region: CASSIPDRGYTF. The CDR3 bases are TGTGCCAGCAGTATCCCGGACAGGGGCTACACCTTC.

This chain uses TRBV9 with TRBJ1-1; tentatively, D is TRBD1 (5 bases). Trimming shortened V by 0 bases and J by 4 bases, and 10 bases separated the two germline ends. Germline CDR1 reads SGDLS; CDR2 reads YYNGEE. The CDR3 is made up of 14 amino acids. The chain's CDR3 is CASSVEGVGTEAFF. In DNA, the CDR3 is TGTGCCAGCAGCGTAGAAGGGGTGGGCACTGAAGCTTTCTTT.

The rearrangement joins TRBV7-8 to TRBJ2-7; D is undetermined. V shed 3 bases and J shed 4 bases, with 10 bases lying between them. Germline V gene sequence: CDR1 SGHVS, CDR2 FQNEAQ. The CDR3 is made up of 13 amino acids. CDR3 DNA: TGTGCCAGCAGCTTGAGGTTCTCGTACGAGCAGTACTTC. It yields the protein CASSLRFSYEQYF.

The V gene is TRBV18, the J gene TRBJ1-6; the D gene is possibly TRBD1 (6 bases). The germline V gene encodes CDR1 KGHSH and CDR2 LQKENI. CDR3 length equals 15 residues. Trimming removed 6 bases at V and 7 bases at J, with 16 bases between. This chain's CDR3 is CASSQSGTQNSPLHF. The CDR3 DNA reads TGTGCCAGCTCCCAATCCGGGACACAAAATTCACCCCTCCACTTT. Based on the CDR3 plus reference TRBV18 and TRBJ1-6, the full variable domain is NAGVMQNPRHLVRRRGQEARLRCSPMKGHSHVYWYRQLPEEGLKFMVYLQKENIIDESGMPKERFSAEFPKEGPSILRIQQVVRGDSAAYFCASSQSGTQNSPLHFGNGTRLTVT.

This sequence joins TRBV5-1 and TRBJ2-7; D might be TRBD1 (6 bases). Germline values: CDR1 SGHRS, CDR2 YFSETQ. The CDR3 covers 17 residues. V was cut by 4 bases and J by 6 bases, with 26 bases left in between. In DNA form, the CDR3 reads TGCGCCAGCAGCGCGAGGGGTATTGAATACAGGGTCTCCGAGCAGTACTTC. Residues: CASSARGIEYRVSEQYF.

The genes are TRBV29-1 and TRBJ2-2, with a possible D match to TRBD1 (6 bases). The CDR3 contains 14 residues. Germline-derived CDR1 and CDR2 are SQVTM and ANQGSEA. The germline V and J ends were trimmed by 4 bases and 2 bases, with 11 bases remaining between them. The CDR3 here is CSVAGAANTGELFF. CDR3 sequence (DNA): TGCAGCGTTGCAGGGGCCGCTAACACCGGGGAGCTGTTTTTT.

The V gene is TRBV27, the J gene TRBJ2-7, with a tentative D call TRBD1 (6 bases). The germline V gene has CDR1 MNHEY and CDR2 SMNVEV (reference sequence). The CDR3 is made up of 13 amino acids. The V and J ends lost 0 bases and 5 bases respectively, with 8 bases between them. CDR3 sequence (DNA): TGTGCCAGCAGTTTATCCAGGGGCCACGAGCAGTACTTC. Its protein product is CASSLSRGHEQYF.